This TCR beta chain comes out of a study of T cells in Graves' hyperthyroidism and ophthalmopathy. About the study: Once the initial diagnosis was made, peripheral blood was obtained before any treatment.

Study-level results: Among clonotypes expanded in thyroid above 0.001, most were also found in blood.

This CDR3 is built from 12 residues. The germline V gene has CDR1 SGHTA and CDR2 FQGNSA. Trimming shortened V by 5 bases and J by 4 bases, and 9 bases separated the two germline ends. Comments on this clonotype: Its matching antigen is unknown.

Amplification of TCR beta CDR3 regions used RNA as the template. A first-round RT-PCR of the TCR CDR3 used the HTBI primer set. From the multiplex PCR reads, TCRdb called clonotypes with MiXCR, one entry per CDR3 protein. The data contain approximately 690,000 distinct CDR3 sequences, roughly 20% of them seen just once; the ten biggest clones take up over 30%. The chain employs TRBV7-2 and TRBJ2-7; D ambiguous. This receptor was obtained from a man aged 25-45 years with Graves' ophthalmopathy. The sequencing sample was made of blood. For the CDR3, the DNA is TGTGCCAGCAGCCTGAGAAAATACGAGCAGTACTTC. This codes for CASSLRKYEQYF.